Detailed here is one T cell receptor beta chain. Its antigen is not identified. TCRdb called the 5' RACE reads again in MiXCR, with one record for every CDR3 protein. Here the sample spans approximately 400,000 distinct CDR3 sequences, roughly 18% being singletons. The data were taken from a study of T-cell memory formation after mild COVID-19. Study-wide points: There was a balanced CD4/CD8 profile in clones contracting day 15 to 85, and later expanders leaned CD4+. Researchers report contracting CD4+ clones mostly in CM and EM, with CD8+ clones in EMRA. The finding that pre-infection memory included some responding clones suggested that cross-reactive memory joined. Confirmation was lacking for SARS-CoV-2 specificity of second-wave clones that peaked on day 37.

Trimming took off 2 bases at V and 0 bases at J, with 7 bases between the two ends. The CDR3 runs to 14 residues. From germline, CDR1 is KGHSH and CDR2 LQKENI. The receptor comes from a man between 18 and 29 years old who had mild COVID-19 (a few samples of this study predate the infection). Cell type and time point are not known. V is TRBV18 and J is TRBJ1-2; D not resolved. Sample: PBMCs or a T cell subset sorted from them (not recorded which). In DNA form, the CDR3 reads TGTGCCAGCTCACCATCTACCACTAACTATGGCTACACCTTC. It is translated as CASSPSTTNYGYTF. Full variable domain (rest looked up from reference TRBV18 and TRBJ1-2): NAGVMQNPRHLVRRRGQEARLRCSPMKGHSHVYWYRQLPEEGLKFMVYLQKENIIDESGMPKERFSAEFPKEGPSILRIQQVVRGDSAAYFCASSPSTTNYGYTFGSGTRLTVV.